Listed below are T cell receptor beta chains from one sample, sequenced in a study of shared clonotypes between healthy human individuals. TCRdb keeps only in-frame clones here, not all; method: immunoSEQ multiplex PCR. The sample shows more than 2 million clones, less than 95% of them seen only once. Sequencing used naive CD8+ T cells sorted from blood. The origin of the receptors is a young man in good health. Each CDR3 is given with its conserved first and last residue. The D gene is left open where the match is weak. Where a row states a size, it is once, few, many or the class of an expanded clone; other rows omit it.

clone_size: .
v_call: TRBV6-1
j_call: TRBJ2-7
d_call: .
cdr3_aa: CASSEMGAAYEQYF
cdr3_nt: TGTGCCAGCAGTGAAATGGGGGCGGCCTACGAGCAGTACTTC

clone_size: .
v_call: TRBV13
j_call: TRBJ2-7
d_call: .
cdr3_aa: CASSGWGSEGDHEQYF
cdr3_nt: TGTGCCAGCAGCGGCTGGGGCTCCGAGGGGGACCACGAGCAGTACTTC

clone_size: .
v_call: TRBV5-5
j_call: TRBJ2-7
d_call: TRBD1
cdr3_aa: CASSLEGAHYEQYF
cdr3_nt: TGTGCCAGCAGCTTGGAGGGGGCGCACTACGAGCAGTACTTC

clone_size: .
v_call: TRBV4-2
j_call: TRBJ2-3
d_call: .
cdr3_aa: CASSQDLTTDTQYF
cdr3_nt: TGTGCCAGCAGCCAAGATCTGACCACAGATACGCAGTATTTT

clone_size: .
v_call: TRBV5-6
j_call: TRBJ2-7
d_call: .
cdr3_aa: CASSAGSPYEQYF
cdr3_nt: TGTGCCAGCAGTGCTGGGTCCCCCTACGAGCAGTACTTC

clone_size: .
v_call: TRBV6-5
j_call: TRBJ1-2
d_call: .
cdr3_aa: CASSFGPGDGYTF
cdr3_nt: TGTGCCAGCAGTTTCGGTCCCGGGGATGGCTACACCTTC

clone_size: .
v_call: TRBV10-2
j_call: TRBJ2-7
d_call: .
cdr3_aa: CASSDLTYEQYF
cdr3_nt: TGCGCCAGCAGTGACCTTACGTACGAGCAGTACTTC

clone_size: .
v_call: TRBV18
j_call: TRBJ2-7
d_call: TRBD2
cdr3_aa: CASSVGTIGYEQYF
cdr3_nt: TGTGCCAGCTCAGTTGGGACTATCGGCTACGAGCAGTACTTC

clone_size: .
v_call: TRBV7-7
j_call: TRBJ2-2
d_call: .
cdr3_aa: CASSYYNTGELFF
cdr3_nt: TGTGCTAGCAGCTACTACAACACCGGGGAGCTGTTTTTT

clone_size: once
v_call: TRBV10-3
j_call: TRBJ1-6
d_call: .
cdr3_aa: CAISESRENSPLHF
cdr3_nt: TGTGCCATCAGTGAGTCGCGGGAGAATTCACCCCTCCACTTT

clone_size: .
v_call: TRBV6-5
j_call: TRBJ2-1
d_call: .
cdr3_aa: CASNQGHGNEQFF
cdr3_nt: TGTGCCAGCAACCAGGGGCACGGCAATGAGCAGTTCTTC

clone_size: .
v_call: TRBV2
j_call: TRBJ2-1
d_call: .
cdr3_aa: CASSEADNWNEQFF
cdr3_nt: TGTGCCAGCAGTGAGGCGGACAACTGGAATGAGCAGTTCTTC

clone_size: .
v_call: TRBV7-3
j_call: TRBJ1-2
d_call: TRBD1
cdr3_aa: CASSPGQGGYGYTF
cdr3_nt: TGTGCCAGCAGCCCCGGACAGGGTGGCTATGGCTACACCTTC

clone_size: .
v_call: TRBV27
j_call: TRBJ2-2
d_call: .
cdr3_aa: CASRAGTNTGELFF
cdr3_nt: TGTGCCAGCAGGGCGGGGACGAACACCGGGGAGCTGTTTTTT

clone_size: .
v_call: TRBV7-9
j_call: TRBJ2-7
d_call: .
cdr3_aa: CASSPTPISYEQYF
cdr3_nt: TGTGCCAGCAGCCCGACACCGATTTCCTACGAGCAGTACTTC

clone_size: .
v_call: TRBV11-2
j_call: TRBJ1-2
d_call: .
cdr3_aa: CASSPGAYGYTF
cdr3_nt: TGTGCCAGCAGCCCGGGGGCGTACGGCTACACCTTC

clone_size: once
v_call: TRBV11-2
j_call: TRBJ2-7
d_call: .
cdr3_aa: CASSLTGPSYEQYF
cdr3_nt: TGTGCCAGCAGCTTAACAGGGCCTTCCTACGAGCAGTACTTC

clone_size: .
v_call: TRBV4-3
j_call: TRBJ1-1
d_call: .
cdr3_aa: CASSHLVNTEAFF
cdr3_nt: TGCGCCAGCAGCCACCTTGTGAACACTGAAGCTTTCTTT

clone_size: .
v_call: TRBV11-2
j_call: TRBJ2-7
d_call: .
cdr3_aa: CASSPISGDEQYF
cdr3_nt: TGTGCCAGCAGCCCAATCTCGGGAGACGAGCAGTACTTC

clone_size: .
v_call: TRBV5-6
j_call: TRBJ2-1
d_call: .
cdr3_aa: CASSLAGEQFF
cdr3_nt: TGTGCCAGCAGCTTGGCCGGCGAGCAGTTCTTC

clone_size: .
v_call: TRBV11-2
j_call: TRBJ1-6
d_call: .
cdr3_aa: CASRQDGFSSYNSPLHF
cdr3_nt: TGTGCCAGCAGGCAGGACGGTTTCAGCTCCTATAATTCACCCCTCCACTTT

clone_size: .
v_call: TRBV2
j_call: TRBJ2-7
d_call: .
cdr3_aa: CASLFGPASYEQYF
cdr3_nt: TGTGCCAGTCTTTTTGGGCCAGCCTCCTACGAGCAGTACTTC

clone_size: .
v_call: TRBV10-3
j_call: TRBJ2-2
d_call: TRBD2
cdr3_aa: CAISGETSGSPGELFF
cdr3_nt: TGTGCCATCAGTGGTGAGACTAGCGGGAGCCCCGGGGAGCTGTTTTTT

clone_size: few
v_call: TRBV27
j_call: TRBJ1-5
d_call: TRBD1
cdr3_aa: CASRQGALSNQPQHF
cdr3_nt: TGTGCCAGCAGACAGGGGGCGCTTAGCAATCAGCCCCAGCATTTT

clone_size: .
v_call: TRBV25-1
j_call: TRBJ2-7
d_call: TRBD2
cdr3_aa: CASSLAGFNEQYF
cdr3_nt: TGTGCCAGCTCCCTAGCGGGGTTCAACGAGCAGTACTTC

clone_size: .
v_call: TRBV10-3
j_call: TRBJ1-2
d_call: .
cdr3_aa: CAILLEQGGYGYTF
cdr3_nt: TGTGCCATTCTGCTCGAACAGGGAGGCTATGGCTACACCTTC

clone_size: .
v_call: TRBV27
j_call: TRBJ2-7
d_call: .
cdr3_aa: CASSLYGTVSLGEQYF
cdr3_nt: TGTGCCAGCAGTTTATACGGGACGGTAAGCCTAGGCGAGCAGTACTTC

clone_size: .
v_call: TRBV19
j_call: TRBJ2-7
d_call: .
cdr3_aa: CASSYQGGSDEQYF
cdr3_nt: TGTGCCAGTAGTTATCAGGGTGGGTCCGACGAGCAGTACTTC

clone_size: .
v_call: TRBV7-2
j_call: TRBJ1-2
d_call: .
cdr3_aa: CASSLGLNYGYTF
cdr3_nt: TGTGCCAGCAGCTTAGGCCTTAACTATGGCTACACCTTC

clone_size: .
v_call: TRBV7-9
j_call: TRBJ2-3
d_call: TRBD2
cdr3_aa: CASSLPGLAADTQYF
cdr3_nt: TGTGCCAGCAGCTTGCCGGGACTAGCCGCAGATACGCAGTATTTT

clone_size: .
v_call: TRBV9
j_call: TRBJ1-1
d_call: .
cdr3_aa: CASSVVLWGPGGFF
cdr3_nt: TGTGCCAGCAGCGTAGTGTTGTGGGGGCCGGGAGGTTTCTTT

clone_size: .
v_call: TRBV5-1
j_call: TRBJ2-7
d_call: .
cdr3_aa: CASSLKARDDEQYF
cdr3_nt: TGCGCCAGCAGCTTGAAAGCCAGGGACGACGAGCAGTACTTC

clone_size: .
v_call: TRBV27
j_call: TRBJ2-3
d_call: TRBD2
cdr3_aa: CASSSGTSGRAISDTQYF
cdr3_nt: TGTGCCAGCAGTTCCGGGACTAGCGGGAGGGCCATCTCAGATACGCAGTATTTT

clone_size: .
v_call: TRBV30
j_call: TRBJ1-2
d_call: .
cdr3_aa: CAWSDGVGYTF
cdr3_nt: TGTGCCTGGAGTGATGGGGTTGGCTACACCTTC

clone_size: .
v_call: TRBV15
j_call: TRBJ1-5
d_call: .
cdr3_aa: CATSRGERQPQHF
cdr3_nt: TGTGCCACCAGCAGAGGCGAGAGACAGCCCCAGCATTTT

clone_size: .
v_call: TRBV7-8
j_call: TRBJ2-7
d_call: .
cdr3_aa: CASSFPGAPYEQYF
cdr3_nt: TGTGCCAGCAGCTTCCCGGGGGCCCCCTACGAGCAGTACTTC

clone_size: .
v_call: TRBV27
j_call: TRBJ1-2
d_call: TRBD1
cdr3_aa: CASSATPGTGDGYTF
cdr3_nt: TGTGCCAGCAGTGCAACCCCCGGGACAGGGGATGGCTACACCTTC

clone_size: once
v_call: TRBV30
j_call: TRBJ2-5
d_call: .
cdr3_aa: CAWSVQNQETQYF
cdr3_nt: TGTGCCTGGAGTGTACAGAATCAAGAGACCCAGTACTTC

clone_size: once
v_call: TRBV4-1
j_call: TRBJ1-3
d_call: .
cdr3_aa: CASRGRDLESSGNTIYF
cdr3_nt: TGCGCCAGCAGGGGGCGGGACCTAGAGAGTTCTGGAAACACCATATATTTT

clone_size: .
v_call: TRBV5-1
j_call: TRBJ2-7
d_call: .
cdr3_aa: CASSLFFQGNHEQYF
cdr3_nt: TGCGCCAGCAGCTTGTTTTTCCAGGGGAACCACGAGCAGTACTTC

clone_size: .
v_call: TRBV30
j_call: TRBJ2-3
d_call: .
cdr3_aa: CVWSWEARDTQYF
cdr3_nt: TGTGTCTGGAGTTGGGAGGCTCGCGATACGCAGTATTTT

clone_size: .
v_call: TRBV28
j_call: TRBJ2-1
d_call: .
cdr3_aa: CASSLAYSLSSYNEQFF
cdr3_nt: TGTGCCAGCAGTTTAGCCTATAGCCTCAGCTCCTACAATGAGCAGTTCTTC

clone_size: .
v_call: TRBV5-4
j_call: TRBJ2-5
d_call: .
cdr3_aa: CASSLEGERETQYF
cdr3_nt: TGTGCCAGCAGCCTTGAGGGGGAACGAGAGACCCAGTACTTC

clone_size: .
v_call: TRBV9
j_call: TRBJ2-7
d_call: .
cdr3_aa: CASSVWADGGEQYF
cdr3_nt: TGTGCCAGCAGCGTATGGGCCGACGGGGGCGAGCAGTACTTC

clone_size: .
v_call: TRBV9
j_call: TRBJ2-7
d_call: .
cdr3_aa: CASSVGQGITYEQYF
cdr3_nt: TGTGCCAGCAGCGTAGGCCAGGGGATAACCTACGAGCAGTACTTC

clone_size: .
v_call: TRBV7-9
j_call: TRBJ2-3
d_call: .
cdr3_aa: CASSFPSTYTDTQYF
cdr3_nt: TGTGCCAGCAGCTTCCCTAGCACATACACAGATACGCAGTATTTT

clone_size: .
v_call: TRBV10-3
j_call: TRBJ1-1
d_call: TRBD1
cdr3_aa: CAISRTGANTEAFF
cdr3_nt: TGTGCCATCAGTCGGACAGGGGCGAACACTGAAGCTTTCTTT

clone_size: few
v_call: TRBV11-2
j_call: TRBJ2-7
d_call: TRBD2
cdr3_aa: CASGLAGRYEQYF
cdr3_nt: TGTGCCAGCGGCCTAGCGGGTCGGTACGAGCAGTACTTC

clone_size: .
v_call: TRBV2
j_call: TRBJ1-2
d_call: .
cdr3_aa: CASSESPVYGYTF
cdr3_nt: TGTGCCAGCAGTGAATCGCCAGTCTATGGCTACACCTTC

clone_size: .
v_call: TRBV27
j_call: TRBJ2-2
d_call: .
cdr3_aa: CASTLGGGELFF
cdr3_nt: TGTGCCAGCACCCTCGGGGGCGGGGAGCTGTTTTTT

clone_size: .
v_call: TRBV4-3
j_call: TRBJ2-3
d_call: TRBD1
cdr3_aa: CASSQEPSGGIATDTQYF
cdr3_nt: TGCGCCAGCAGCCAAGAACCTTCAGGGGGCATAGCCACAGATACGCAGTATTTT

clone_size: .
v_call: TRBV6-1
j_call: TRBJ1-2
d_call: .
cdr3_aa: CASSQTGGNGYTF
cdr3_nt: TGTGCCAGCAGCCAAACCGGAGGGAATGGCTACACCTTC

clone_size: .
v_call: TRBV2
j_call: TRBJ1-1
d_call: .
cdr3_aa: CASSEEGWTEAFF
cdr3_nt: TGTGCCAGCAGTGAAGAGGGGTGGACTGAAGCTTTCTTT